This T cell receptor (beta chain) was recorded in a study of shared clonotypes between healthy human individuals. Here immunoSEQ multiplex PCR was the method, and the copy in TCRdb shows in-frame clones only, minus some. The sample includes some 1.5 million clones, 95% to 99% seen only once; the top ten take approximately 0.45%. This CDR3 comprises 15 residues. Germline trimming cut 5 bases from V and 5 bases from J; bases unmatched to any gene: 8. Germline V CDR1 and CDR2: SQVTM, ANQGSEA. The chain couples TRBV29-1 to TRBJ2-2, with 10 positions matching TRBD2. The TCR was taken from a man between 25 and 39 years old in good health. The material sequenced was naive CD4+ T cells sorted from blood. Subset in this sample: CD45RA+ positively selected. As DNA, the CDR3 is TGCAGCGTTCAGCGAGCGGGAGGGCGAACCGGGGAGCTGTTTTTT. Protein: CSVQRAGGRTGELFF.